This T cell receptor beta chain originates from a study of OX40 agonist ivuxolimab in advanced cancers. Overall study: Patients took ivuxolimab, an agonistic anti-OX40 (CD134) antibody. Patients with prior anti-PD-1, anti-PD-L1 or anti-CTLA-4 therapy were eligible; approximately 40% had some.

Trimming took 4 bases from V and 3 from J, leaving 15 bases between them. Germline assignment: CDR1 KGHSH and CDR2 LQKENI. The CDR3 has 15 amino acids. Repertoires were generated with immunoSEQ multiplex PCR, while TCRdb's copy carries only in-frame clones and drops some. Found here are about 60,000 clones, over 80% of them singletons; the top ten hold around 30%. The source was CD4+ or CD8+ T cells sorted from blood, collected in a trial of the OX40 agonist ivuxolimab. This sequence originates from an adult with an advanced solid tumor such as melanoma, head and neck, liver or kidney cancer. The rearrangement joins TRBV18 to TRBJ2-5; perhaps TRBD1 as D (6 bases). This chain's CDR3 is CASSLAGAGEETQYF. The CDR3, as DNA: TGTGCCAGCTCACTCGCAGGGGCCGGGGAAGAGACCCAGTACTTC.